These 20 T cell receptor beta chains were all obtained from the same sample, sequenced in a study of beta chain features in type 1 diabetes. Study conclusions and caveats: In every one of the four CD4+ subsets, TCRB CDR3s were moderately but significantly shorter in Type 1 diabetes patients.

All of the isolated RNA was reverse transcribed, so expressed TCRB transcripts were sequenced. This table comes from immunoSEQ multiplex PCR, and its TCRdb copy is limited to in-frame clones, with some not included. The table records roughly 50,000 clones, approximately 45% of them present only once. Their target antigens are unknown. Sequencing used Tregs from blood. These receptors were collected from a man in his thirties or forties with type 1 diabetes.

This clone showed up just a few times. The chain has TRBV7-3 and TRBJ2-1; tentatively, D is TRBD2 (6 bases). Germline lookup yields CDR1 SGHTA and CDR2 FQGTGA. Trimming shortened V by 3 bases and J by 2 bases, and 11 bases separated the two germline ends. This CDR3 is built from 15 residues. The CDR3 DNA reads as TGTGCCAGCAGCTTGCGGGGAAGGGCCTACAATGAGCAGTTCTTC. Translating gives CASSLRGRAYNEQFF.

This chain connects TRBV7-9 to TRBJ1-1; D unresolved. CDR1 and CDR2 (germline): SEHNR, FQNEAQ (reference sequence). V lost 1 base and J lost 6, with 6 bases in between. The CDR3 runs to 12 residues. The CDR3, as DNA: TGTGCCAGCAGCTTAGGGCCCGCTGAAGCTTTCTTT. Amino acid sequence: CASSLGPAEAFF.

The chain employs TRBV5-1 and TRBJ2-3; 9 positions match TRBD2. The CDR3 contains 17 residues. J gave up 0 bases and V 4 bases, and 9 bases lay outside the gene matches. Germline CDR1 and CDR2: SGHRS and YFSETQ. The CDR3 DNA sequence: TGCGCCAGCAGCCTCCTCCGACTAGCGGAAAGCACAGATACGCAGTATTTT. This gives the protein CASSLLRLAESTDTQYF.

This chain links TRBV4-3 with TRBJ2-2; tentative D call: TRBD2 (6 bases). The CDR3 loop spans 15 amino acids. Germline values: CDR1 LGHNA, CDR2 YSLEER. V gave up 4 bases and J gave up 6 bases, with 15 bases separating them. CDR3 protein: CASSRDWEEPGELFF. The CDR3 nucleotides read TGCGCCAGCAGCCGGGATTGGGAGGAGCCCGGGGAGCTGTTTTTT.

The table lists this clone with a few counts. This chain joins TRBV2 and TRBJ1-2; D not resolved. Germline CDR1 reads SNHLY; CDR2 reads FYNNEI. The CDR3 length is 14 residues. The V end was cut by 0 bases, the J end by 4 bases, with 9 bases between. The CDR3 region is CASSEAKFGYGYTF. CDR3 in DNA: TGTGCCAGCAGTGAAGCGAAATTCGGCTATGGCTACACCTTC.

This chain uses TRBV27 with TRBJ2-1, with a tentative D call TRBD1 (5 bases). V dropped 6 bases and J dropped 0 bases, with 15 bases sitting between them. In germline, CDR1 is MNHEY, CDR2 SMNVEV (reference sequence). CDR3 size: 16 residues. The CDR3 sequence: CASRWAGASSYNEQFF. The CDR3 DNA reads TGTGCCAGCAGGTGGGCTGGGGCGAGCTCCTACAATGAGCAGTTCTTC.

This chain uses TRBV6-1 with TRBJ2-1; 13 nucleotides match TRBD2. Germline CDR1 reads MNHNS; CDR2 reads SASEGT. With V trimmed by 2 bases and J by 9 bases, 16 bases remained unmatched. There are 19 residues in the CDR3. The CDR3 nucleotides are TGTGCCAGCAGTGAATGGGGACTAGCGGGATCTGGGTCGGTGTTTGAGCAGTTCTTC. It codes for CASSEWGLAGSGSVFEQFF.

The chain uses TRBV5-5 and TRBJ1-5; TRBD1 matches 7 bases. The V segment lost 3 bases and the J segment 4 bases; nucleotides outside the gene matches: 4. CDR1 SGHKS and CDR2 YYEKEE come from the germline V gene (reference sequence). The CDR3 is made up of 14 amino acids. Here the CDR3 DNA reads TGTGCCAGCAGCTCGGGACAGACAAATCAGCCCCAGCATTTT. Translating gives CASSSGQTNQPQHF.

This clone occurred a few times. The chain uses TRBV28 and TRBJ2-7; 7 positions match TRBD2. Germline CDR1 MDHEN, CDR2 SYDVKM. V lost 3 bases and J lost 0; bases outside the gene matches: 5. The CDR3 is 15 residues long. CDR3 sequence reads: CASSFVRTSSYEQYF. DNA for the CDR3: TGTGCCAGCAGTTTCGTCAGGACTAGCTCCTACGAGCAGTACTTC.

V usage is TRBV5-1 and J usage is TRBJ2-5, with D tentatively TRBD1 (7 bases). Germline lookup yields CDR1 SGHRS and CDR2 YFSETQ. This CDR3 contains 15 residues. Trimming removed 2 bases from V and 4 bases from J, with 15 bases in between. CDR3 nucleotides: TGCGCCAGCAGCTTACGACAGGGAGGAGGAGAGACCCAGTACTTC. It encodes CASSLRQGGGETQYF.

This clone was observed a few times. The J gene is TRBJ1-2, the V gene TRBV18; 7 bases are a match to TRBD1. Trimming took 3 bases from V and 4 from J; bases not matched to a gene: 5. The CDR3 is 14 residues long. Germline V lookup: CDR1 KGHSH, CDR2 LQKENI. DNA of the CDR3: TGTGCCAGCTCACCGGACAGGTCGGGCTATGGCTACACCTTC. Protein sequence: CASSPDRSGYGYTF.

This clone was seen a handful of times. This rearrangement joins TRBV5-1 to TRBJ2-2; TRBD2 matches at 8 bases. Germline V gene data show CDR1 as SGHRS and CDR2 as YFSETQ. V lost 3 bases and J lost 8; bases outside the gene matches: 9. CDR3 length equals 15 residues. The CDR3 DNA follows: TGCGCCAGCAGCTCGGGACTAGGAGGTCTTGGGGAGCTGTTTTTT. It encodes CASSSGLGGLGELFF. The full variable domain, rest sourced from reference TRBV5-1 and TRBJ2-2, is KAGVTQTPRYLIKTRGQQVTLSCSPISGHRSVSWYQQTPGQGLQFLFEYFSETQRNKGNFPGRFSGRQFSNSRSEMNVSTLELGDSALYLCASSSGLGGLGELFFGEGSRLTVL.

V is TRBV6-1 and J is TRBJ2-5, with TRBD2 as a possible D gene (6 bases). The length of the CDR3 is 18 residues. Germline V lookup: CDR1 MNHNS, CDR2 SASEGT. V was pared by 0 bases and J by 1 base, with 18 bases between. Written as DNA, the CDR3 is TGTGCCAGCAGTGAAGCGCTTGGGGGGAGCCCTTTCCAAGAGACCCAGTACTTC. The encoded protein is CASSEALGGSPFQETQYF.

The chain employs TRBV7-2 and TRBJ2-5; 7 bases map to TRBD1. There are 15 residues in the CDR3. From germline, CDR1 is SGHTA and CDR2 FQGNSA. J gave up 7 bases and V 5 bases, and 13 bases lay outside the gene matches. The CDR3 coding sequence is TGTGCCAGCAGCCTTGGGACAGCCTCTTCTTGGACCCAGTACTTC. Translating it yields CASSLGTASSWTQYF.

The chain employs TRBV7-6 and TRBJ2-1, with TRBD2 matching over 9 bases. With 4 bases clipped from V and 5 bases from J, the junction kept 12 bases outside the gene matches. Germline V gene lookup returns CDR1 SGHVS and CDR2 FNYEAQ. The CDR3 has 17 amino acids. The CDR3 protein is CASSSAGGSGRNNEQFF. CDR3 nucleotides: TGTGCCAGCAGCTCCGCGGGAGGTAGCGGGAGAAACAATGAGCAGTTCTTC.

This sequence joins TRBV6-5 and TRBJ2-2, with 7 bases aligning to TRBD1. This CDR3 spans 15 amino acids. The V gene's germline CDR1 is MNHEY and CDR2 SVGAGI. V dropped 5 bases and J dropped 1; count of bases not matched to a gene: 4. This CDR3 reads CASSTAGGNTGELFF. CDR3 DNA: TGTGCCAGCAGTACCGCAGGGGGGAACACCGGGGAGCTGTTTTTT.

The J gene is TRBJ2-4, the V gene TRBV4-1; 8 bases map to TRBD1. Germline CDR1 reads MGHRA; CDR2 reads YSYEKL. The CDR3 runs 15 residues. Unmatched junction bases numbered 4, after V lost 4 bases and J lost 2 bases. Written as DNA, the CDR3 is TGCGCCAGCAGCCCAGGACAGGGAACCAAAAACATTCAGTACTTC. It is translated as CASSPGQGTKNIQYF.

CDR3 in amino acids: CASSPQAGVNSPLHF. The CDR3 DNA reads TGTGCCAGCTCACCACAGGCGGGCGTAAATTCACCCCTCCACTTT. J is TRBJ1-6 and V is TRBV18, with D unresolved. Germline lookup yields CDR1 KGHSH and CDR2 LQKENI. Trimming removed 1 base at V and 7 bases at J, with 11 bases between. This CDR3 spans 15 amino acids.

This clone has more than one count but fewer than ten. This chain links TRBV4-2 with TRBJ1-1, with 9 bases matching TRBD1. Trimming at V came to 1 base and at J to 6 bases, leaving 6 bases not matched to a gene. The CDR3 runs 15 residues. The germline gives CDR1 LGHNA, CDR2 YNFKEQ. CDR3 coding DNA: TGTGCCAGCAGCCAAGGACTGGGACAGGGATCTGAAGCTTTCTTT. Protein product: CASSQGLGQGSEAFF.

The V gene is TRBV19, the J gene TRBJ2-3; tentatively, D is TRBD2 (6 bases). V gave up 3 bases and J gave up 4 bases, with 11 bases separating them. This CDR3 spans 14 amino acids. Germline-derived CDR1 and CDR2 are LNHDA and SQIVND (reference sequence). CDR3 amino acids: CASSMRLGADTQYF. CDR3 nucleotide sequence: TGTGCCAGTAGTATGAGACTAGGAGCAGATACGCAGTATTTT.